This T cell receptor beta chain was retrieved from a study of cytomegalovirus exposure and HLA in healthy donors. Study-level points and caveats: A classifier reportedly called cytomegalovirus status with high sensitivity and specificity. Subsequent analysis found a tendency for first-cohort TCR clusters to co-occur within the 95 to 150 validation repertoires. Cytomegalovirus association was assigned to 150 to 200 TCR beta chains.

The table came from immunoSEQ multiplex PCR; TCRdb's copy has only in-frame clones and leaves some out. Seen here are about 220,000 clones, around 90% observed once, and the top ten hold 1.1%. CDR3 size: 8 residues. CDR1 is SNHLY and CDR2 is FYNNEI in the germline V gene. While the first cohort had around 700 subjects, the donors belonged to the separate validation cohort of about 120 subjects. This clone was seen a few times. Its antigen remains unidentified. Relative to the germline gene, one junction end is altered; a read error may explain this. Sequenced input: PBMCs. The rearrangement uses TRBV2 and TRBJ1-2; D ambiguous. The clonotype was recovered from a woman between 18 and 29 years old in good health and CMV-seronegative. This CDR3 reads CASSDEGF. CDR3 DNA sequence: TGTGCCAGCAGTGACGAGGGCTTC.